This TCR beta chain is drawn from a study of cytomegalovirus exposure and HLA in healthy donors (dated by TCRdb to the late 2010s). For the wider study: An earlier analysis of some 500 of the donors reported more than 250 Gb of sequence data and approximately 110 million unique TCR beta sequences from about 179 million T cells. An early release covering 550 to 650 HLA-typed donors comprised 250 to 350 gigabases of sequencing data and tens of millions of unique TCR sequences. Among the roughly 430 genotyped donors, 81% belonged to the genetic ancestry cluster associated with self-reported Caucasian donors. The study was designed to test whether signatures of past pathogen exposure could be identified by cataloging public T cell receptors. The study profiled the T cell repertoires of 666 subjects by immunosequencing and related them to cytomegalovirus serostatus. Along with the roughly 710-subject first cohort, a separate validation cohort of over 90 different subjects was used. The study combined high-throughput TCR immunosequencing, statistical association of individual TCRs with disease status, and machine learning to predict cytomegalovirus infection status. A later analysis re-analyzed previously published TCR beta repertoires from about 730 donors and added high-resolution HLA genotyping to study TCR occurrence patterns. Rather than using new phenotypic data, the later analysis identified candidate immune exposures from TCR beta sequences and from how often those sequences occurred across donors. In an earlier analysis of roughly 540 of the donors, high-throughput TCR beta sequencing was used to judge whether each TCR beta V gene segment behaved as functional or pseudogenic. Donor age, sex, ethnicity and CMV serostatus were collected together with the repertoire data. Genome-wide SNP genotypes for about 65% of the 666 donors were used in a later genetic analysis, which treated that subset as a discovery cohort. All discovery cohort repertoires had been generated on a single sequencing platform. Both class I and class II loci were covered by HLA typing, at four-digit resolution. The number of typed donors differed by locus: roughly 620-640 for A, B, C, DRB1 and DQB1; approximately 530 for DQA1; approximately 600 for DPA1; and about 450 for DPB1. Several DR-DQ haplotypes were handled as single units for association and clustering because linkage in the cohort was strong. Among about 360 genotyped donors of the cohort, an average of approximately 230,000 unique TCR beta nucleotide sequences were sequenced per donor, 15% to 20% of them non-productive. The full study reports these points: Immune exposure information for the cohort was limited to CMV serostatus. Correlated functional status among segregating V segments might reflect linkage disequilibrium, but an unknown experimental factor could not be ruled out. An earlier analysis of around 540 of the donors showed that most TCR beta V segments appeared in productive rearrangements either about 87% or about 30% of the time, which broadly matched IMGT annotations. The sequencing pipeline was judged likely to have produced a cluster of highly shared sequence variants as a technical artifact. In a later analysis, some 17,000 TCR beta sequences were associated with specific HLA alleles at a false discovery rate of 0.05. Most TCR sequences were seen in very few donors, while some public TCRs were found in many individuals. The 87-base-pair reads could not distinguish some IMGT-functional V segments, including TRBV6-2 and TRBV6-3, so those segments were excluded. An association between a missense DCLRE1C variant and V-gene and J-gene trimming of TCR beta chains was found in a later genetic analysis and replicated in an independent cohort. In the study, around 150 TCR beta chains were listed as associated with cytomegalovirus. A later analysis found that TCR association rates varied across HLA loci, with DRB1 alleles showing the most associated TCRs and HLA-C alleles the fewest. In vitro tests confirmed that a few of the cytomegalovirus-associated TCR beta chains recognize cytomegalovirus antigens. In this cohort, only TCR beta chains were sequenced, and detectable features were limited by the absence of alpha or paired-chain data. When HLA alleles, especially DR and DQ, strongly co-occurred, TCR associations were difficult to assign to individual alleles. Roughly 15 rarely observed V segments, including chromosome 9 orphons, were excluded from the earlier analysis of several hundred of the donors because counts were too low. The classifier was reported to diagnose cytomegalovirus status with high specificity and sensitivity in both the original and validation cohorts. A later analysis found that HLA-associated TCR beta chains were more clonally expanded and had lower generation probabilities than equally common non-associated chains. Roughly uniform sequencing depth across donors was assumed in presence/absence analyses, although this assumption may not hold. According to a later genetic analysis, donors in an Asian-associated ancestry cluster had fewer N-insertions in productive TCRs than the approximately 710-donor mean. Because some donors lacked HLA typing at each locus, the association tests relied only on the typed subset. A later analysis found that most CMV-associated TCR beta chains appeared HLA-restricted, with HLA associations seemingly driven largely by CMV exposure. A further reported finding was that TCR beta sequences accurately predicted the HLA-A and HLA-B alleles for most subjects in the first cohort. According to a later analysis, parvovirus B19, influenza, CMV and Epstein-Barr virus appeared linked to several top co-occurrence clusters. It was suggested by the authors that the approach could potentially be generalized to other disease states and immunological phenotypes.

The cohort was made up of about 670 healthy bone marrow donors. Cohort members were all nominally healthy when sampled, although unrecorded immune exposures were likely present. The donor was CMV seronegative and was included in the group of under 450 seronegative cohort members. A peripheral blood sample was provided by each donor, and peripheral blood mononuclear cells were used for TCR beta sequencing. Genomic DNA was extracted from the blood cell samples with the Qiagen DNeasy Blood Extraction Kit. As for this clone: This clone's antigen is unknown.

Library preparation employed the immunoSEQ multiplex PCR assay. For the multiplex PCR, a mixture combining 60 forward primers for TCR Vbeta segments and 13 reverse primers for TCR Jbeta segments was used. The CDR3 region of rearranged TCR beta genes was amplified from genomic DNA with a multiplex PCR assay. Amplified TCR beta libraries were sequenced as 87-base-pair reads on the Illumina HiSeq System. The published analysis was carried out like this. Across the 640 or so repertoires, a later analysis counted 80 million or so unique TCR beta chains, roughly 11 million of which were shared by at least two donors. To remove PCR and sequencing errors, raw reads were error-corrected and collapsed into unique sequences using a nearest-neighbor algorithm that merged closely related sequences. To assign V, D and J gene segments, CDR3 sequences were aligned to IMGT reference sequences. Each retained sequence needed at least a six-nucleotide match to both a V gene segment and a J gene segment. A rearrangement was called productive if the CDR3 had no stop codons and remained in frame with V and J, and every other rearrangement was called non-productive. Following IMGT convention, CDR3 was defined as the stretch from the second conserved V-encoded cysteine to the conserved J-encoded phenylalanine. The earlier analysis of fewer than 700 of the donors excluded sequences that lacked an unambiguous match to a single V gene segment. An earlier analysis of a few hundred of the donors called V segments functional above 56.7% productive rearrangements and segregating when the between-donor standard deviation exceeded 5%. A statistical classification framework was built to diagnose cytomegalovirus status from the catalog of TCR beta chain sequences. In a later analysis, V and J genes were assigned by comparing TCR nucleotide sequences against IMGT/GENE-DB human TR gene sequences. Using the TCRdist pipeline, a later analysis assigned CDR3 sequences along with most-parsimonious VDJ recombination scenarios. In a later analysis, each TCR beta chain was defined by its CDR3 amino acid sequence together with its V-gene family, and reads lacking a unique V-gene family were excluded. To address suspected cross-contamination and a sequencing artifact, a later analysis removed several hundred highly shared, low-generation-probability nucleotide sequences. In a later analysis, a clonal expansion index was calculated for each public chain from normalized within-repertoire ranks of inferred template counts. In a later analysis, generation probabilities were computed with a VDJ recombination model fitted to out-of-frame rearrangements, and the resulting probabilities were checked against IGoR. In a later analysis, hypergeometric tests were used to score TCR-TCR, TCR-HLA and TCR-CMV co-occurrence, with a repertoire-size bias correction applied to TCR pairs. In a later analysis, false discovery rates were estimated by permuting HLA or CMV assignments 20 times. In a later analysis, co-occurring TCRs were grouped using DBSCAN, and TCRdist sequence similarity was added for clustering within HLA-allele-positive subsets. Co-occurrence clustering excluded repertoires with fewer than 30,000 or more than 120,000 public chains, plus five with anomalous nucleotide sharing. Drawn from immuneACCESS, this table holds only the in-frame rearrangements with V and J called that TCRdb kept. Clones are partly lost; checked studies trace under half to an unresolved V gene and leave the rest unexplained. D and trimming come from the DNA, and the V and J calls and clone size come from that table. The sample's table lists a count of 60,000 to 80,000 clones. The ten largest clones add up to around 5% of the sample.

The germline V gene provides CDR1 KGHSH and CDR2 LQKENI. Including cysteine and phenylalanine, the CDR3 has 16 amino acids. This entry keeps only the CDR3 DNA: 48 bases, framed from base 1. V is cut by 5 bases and J by 2 bases, and the space between the germline ends is 16 bases. Here the chain combines TRBV18 and TRBJ1-5, and perhaps TRBD1 as D gene, on 5 matching bases. Sequenced: PBMCs. The sequence was collected from a middle-aged man in good health and CMV-seronegative. The nucleotide sequence is given as TGTGCCAGCTCAGACGGGGGGAGGGGTCGCAATCAGCCCCAGCATTTT. Its translation reads: CASSDGGRGRNQPQHF.